Presented here are 7 T cell receptor beta chains from one specimen sequenced in a study of lymphopenia after photon versus proton radiotherapy. Measured with immunoSEQ multiplex PCR; TCRdb has only the in-frame clones, and not every one. The sample holds 25,000 to 30,000 clones, 65% to 85% seen once. The source material was peripheral blood, sampled from a patient treated with photon-based radiotherapy. All receptors derive from a man in his fifties with gastric cancer.

This clone turned up a few times. The chain joins TRBV2 to TRBJ1-4; no definite D call. CDR3 length: 13 residues. Germline CDR1 is SNHLY and CDR2 is FYNNEI. V was shortened by 5 bases and J by 5 bases, with 9 bases between the two germline ends. CDR3 in amino acids: CASSLFLNEKLFF. As DNA, the CDR3 is TGTGCCAGCAGTTTATTCTTGAATGAAAAACTGTTTTTT.

This clone was counted between two and nine times. J is TRBJ2-1 and V is TRBV27, with TRBD1 as a possible D gene (6 bases). This CDR3 has 16 residues. Trimming removed 3 bases at V and 0 bases at J, with 12 bases between. Per the germline V gene, CDR1 is MNHEY and CDR2 is SMNVEV (reference sequence). The CDR3 DNA reads as TGTGCCAGCAGTTTTTCCGGGACAAACTCCTACAATGAGCAGTTCTTC. Its protein product is CASSFSGTNSYNEQFF.

This chain joins TRBV29-1 and TRBJ2-5; possibly TRBD1 for D (5 bases). The CDR3 runs to 12 residues. The ends were cut back, 6 bases at V and 4 bases at J, with 12 bases in the middle. The V gene's germline CDR1 is SQVTM and CDR2 ANQGSEA. Here the CDR3 DNA reads TGCAGCGTGTCAGGGTCAACAGAGACCCAGTACTTC. Its protein is CSVSGSTETQYF.

The gene calls are TRBV14 and TRBJ1-6, with TRBD1 matching over 7 bases. The CDR3 length is 16 residues. The junction had 1 base not matched to a gene; V was cut back by 2 bases and J by 0 bases. Germline lookup yields CDR1 SGHDN and CDR2 FVKESK. CDR3: CASSQRQGSYNSPLHF. The CDR3 nucleotides read TGTGCCAGCAGCCAACGACAGGGCTCCTATAATTCACCCCTCCACTTT.

V usage is TRBV5-1 and J usage is TRBJ2-5; D is perhaps TRBD1 (6 bases). Trimming took off 2 bases at V and 4 bases at J, with 18 bases between the two ends. This CDR3 comprises 16 residues. CDR1 and CDR2 (germline): SGHRS, YFSETQ. DNA of the CDR3: TGCGCCAGCAGCTTCCCTCTGGCAGGGGTGAGAGAGACCCAGTACTTC. Translation: CASSFPLAGVRETQYF.

This clone was counted between two and nine times. V and J are TRBV29-1 and TRBJ1-1; 8 bases are shared with TRBD1. This CDR3 region has 16 residues. V lost 2 bases and J lost 4; bases outside the gene matches: 12. From germline, CDR1 is SQVTM and CDR2 ANQGSEA. This chain's CDR3 is CSVESRTGFWGTEAFF. CDR3 nucleotides: TGCAGCGTTGAATCGAGGACAGGGTTTTGGGGCACTGAAGCTTTCTTT.

V usage is TRBV19 and J usage is TRBJ1-6; 7 nucleotides agree with TRBD1. The V gene's germline CDR1 is LNHDA and CDR2 SQIVND (reference sequence). V shed 7 bases, J shed 6 bases, and the junction held 9 bases outside the gene matches. This CDR3 spans 15 amino acids. CDR3 DNA sequence: TGTGCCAGTAACACTAAGGGGACAGCTAATTCACCCCTCCACTTT. It encodes CASNTKGTANSPLHF.